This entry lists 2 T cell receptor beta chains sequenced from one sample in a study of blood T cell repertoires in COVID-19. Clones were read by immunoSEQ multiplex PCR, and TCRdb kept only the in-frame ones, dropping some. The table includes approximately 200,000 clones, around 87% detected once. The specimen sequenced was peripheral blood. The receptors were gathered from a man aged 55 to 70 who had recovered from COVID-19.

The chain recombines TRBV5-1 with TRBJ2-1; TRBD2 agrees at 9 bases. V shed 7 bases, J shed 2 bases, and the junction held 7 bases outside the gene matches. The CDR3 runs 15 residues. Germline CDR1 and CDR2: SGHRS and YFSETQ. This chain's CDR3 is CASLGVAGAYNEQFF. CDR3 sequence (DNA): TGCGCCAGCCTAGGGGTAGCGGGAGCCTACAATGAGCAGTTCTTC.

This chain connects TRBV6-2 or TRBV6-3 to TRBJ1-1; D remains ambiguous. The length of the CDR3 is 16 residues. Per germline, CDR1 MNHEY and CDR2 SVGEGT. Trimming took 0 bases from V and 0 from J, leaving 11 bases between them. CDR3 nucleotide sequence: TGTGCCAGCAGTTACTCTGGGTGGGCCTTGAACACTGAAGCTTTCTTT. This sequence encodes CASSYSGWALNTEAFF.